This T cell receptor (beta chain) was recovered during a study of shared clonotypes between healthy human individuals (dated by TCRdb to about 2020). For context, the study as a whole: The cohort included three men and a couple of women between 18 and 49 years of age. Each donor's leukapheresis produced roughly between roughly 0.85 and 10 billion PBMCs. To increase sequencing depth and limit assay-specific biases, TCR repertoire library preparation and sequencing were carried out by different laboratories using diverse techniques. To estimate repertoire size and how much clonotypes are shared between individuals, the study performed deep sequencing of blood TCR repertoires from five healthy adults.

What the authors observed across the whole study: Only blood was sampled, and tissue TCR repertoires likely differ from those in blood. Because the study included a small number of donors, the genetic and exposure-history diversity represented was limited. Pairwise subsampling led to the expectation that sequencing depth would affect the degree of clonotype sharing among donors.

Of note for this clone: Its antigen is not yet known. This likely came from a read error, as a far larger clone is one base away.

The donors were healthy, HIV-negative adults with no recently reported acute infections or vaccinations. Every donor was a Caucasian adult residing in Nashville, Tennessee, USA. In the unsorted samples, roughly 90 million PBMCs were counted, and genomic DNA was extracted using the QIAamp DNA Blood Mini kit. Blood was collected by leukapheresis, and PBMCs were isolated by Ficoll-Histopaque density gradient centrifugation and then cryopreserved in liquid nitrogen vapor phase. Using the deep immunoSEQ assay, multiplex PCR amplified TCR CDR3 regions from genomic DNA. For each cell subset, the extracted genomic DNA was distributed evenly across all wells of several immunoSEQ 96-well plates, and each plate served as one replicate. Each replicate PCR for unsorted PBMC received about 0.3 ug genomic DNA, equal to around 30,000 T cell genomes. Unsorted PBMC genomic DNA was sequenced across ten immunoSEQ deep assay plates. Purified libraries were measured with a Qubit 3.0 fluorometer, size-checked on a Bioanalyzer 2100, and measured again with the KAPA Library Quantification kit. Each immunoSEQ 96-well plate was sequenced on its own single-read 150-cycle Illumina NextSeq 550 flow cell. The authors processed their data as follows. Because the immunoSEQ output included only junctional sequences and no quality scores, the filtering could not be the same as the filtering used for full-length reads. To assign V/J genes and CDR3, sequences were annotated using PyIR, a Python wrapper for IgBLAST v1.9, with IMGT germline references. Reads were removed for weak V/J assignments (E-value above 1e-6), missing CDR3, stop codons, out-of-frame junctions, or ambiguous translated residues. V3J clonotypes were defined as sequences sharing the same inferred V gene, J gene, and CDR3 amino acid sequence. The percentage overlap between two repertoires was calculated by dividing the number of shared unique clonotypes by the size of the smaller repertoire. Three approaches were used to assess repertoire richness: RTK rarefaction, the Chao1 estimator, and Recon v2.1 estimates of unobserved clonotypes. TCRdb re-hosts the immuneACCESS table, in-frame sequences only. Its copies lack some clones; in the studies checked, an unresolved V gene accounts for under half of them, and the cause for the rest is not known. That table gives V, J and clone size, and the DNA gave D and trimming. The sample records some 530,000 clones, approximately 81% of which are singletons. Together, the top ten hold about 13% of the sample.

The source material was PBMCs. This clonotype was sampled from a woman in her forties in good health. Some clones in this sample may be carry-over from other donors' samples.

The CDR3 region: CASIRDSVTYEQYF. The DNA sequence is as follows: TGTGCCAGCATCCGGGACAGCGTCACCTACGAGCAGTACTTC. Rearrangement joined TRBV10-3 to TRBJ2-5, and 7 junctional nucleotides match TRBD1. The better agreement between TRBJ2-7 and the DNA end casts doubt on the J call. CDR1 and CDR2 are read off the germline V gene as ENHRY and SYGVKD. Inclusive of the bounding cysteine and phenylalanine, the CDR3 is 14 residues long. Of the read, only the CDR3 DNA is kept; its 42 bases are in frame from base 1.